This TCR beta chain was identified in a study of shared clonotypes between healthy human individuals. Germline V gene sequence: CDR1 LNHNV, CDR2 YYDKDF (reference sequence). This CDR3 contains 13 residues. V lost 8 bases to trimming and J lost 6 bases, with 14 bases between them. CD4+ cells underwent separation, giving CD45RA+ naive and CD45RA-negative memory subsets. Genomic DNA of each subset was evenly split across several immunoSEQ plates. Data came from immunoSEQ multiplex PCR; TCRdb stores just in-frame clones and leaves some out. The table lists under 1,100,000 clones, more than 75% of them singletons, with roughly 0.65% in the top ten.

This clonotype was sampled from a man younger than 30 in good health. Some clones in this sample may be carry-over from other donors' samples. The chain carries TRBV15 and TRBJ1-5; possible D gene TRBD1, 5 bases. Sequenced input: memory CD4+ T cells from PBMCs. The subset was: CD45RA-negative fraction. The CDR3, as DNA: TGTGCCACCGCCCCCGGGGGAGGTCAGCCCCAGCATTTT. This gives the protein CATAPGGGQPQHF.